The sequence of this T cell receptor (beta chain) was determined in a study of early T cells in non-severe SARS-CoV-2 infection. This clonotype was seen repeatedly, ten times or more. This CDR3 spans 15 amino acids. The V gene's germline CDR1 is LNHDA and CDR2 SQIVND (reference sequence). Between the trimmed V and J ends, which lost 3 bases and 3 bases, there was a span of 12 bases. Unique molecular identifiers tagged individual cDNA molecules. TCRdb reprocessed the 5' RACE reads via MiXCR and lists one record per CDR3 protein. The sample has fewer than 35,000 distinct CDR3 sequences; around 6.6% are singletons.

The sequencing input was whole blood. The J gene is TRBJ2-4, the V gene TRBV19; tentatively, D is TRBD1 (6 bases). The sequence derives from an adult who was a healthcare worker with PCR-confirmed SARS-CoV-2 infection or an uninfected control (not recorded which). The CDR3 coding sequence is TGTGCCAGTAGTATCCCAGGGGAAGGCAAAAACATTCAGTACTTC. It specifies CASSIPGEGKNIQYF.